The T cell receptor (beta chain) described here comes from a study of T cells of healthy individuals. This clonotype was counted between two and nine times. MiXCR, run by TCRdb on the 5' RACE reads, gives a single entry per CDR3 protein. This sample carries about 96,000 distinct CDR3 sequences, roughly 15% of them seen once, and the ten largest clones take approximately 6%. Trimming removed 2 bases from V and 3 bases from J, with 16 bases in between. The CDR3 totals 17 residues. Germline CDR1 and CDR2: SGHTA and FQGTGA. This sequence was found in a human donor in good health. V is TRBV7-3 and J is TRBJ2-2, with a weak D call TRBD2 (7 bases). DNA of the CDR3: TGTGCCAGCAGCTTAGTGCTAGGGGGGGCCGACACCGGGGAGCTGTTTTTT. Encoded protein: CASSLVLGGADTGELFF.